The rows below give T cell receptor beta chains drawn from one sample of a study of OX40 agonist ivuxolimab in advanced cancers. The assay was immunoSEQ multiplex PCR, and TCRdb's table has in-frame clones only and misses some. Of about 78,000 clones listed, around 91% are singletons. The sequencing here drew on CD4+ or CD8+ T cells sorted from blood, taken in a trial of the OX40 agonist ivuxolimab. Receptor source: an adult with an advanced solid tumor such as melanoma, head and neck, liver or kidney cancer. Each CDR3 is given with its conserved first and last residue. A D gene is named only where the DNA matches it firmly. Clone size is given for some rows only: seen once, a few or many times, or a class if the clone is expanded.

abundance: -; d_gene: -; v_gene: TRBV18; j_gene: TRBJ1-2; CDR3aa: CASSPDGTYGYTF; CDR3nt: TGTGCCAGCTCACCAGACGGAACTTATGGCTACACCTTC
abundance: -; d_gene: TRBD2; v_gene: TRBV18; j_gene: TRBJ2-1; CDR3aa: CASSPLVLAGESSEFF; CDR3nt: TGTGCCAGCTCACCACTAGTACTAGCGGGAGAATCATCTGAGTTCTTC
abundance: -; d_gene: -; v_gene: TRBV4-1; j_gene: TRBJ1-2; CDR3aa: CASSQVPVRGYTF; CDR3nt: TGCGCCAGCAGCCAAGTTCCAGTAAGAGGCTACACCTTC
abundance: -; d_gene: -; v_gene: TRBV4-1; j_gene: TRBJ1-1; CDR3aa: CASSRLPGPLRTEAFF; CDR3nt: TGCGCCAGCAGCCGACTTCCGGGACCCCTGCGCACTGAAGCTTTCTTT
abundance: -; d_gene: -; v_gene: TRBV18; j_gene: TRBJ1-1; CDR3aa: CASSPQGSEAFF; CDR3nt: TGTGCCAGCTCACCACAAGGGTCTGAAGCTTTCTTT
abundance: -; d_gene: -; v_gene: TRBV5-1; j_gene: TRBJ2-5; CDR3aa: CASSQTPGPQETQYF; CDR3nt: TGCGCCAGCAGCCAAACGCCGGGTCCCCAAGAGACCCAGTACTTC
abundance: -; d_gene: -; v_gene: TRBV5-4; j_gene: TRBJ2-5; CDR3aa: CASSLGPSYIEGETQYF; CDR3nt: TGTGCCAGCAGCTTGGGGCCCTCCTACATAGAGGGAGAGACCCAGTACTTC
abundance: -; d_gene: -; v_gene: TRBV7-9; j_gene: TRBJ1-5; CDR3aa: CASSLTGRDQPQHF; CDR3nt: TGTGCCAGCAGCTTAACAGGACGGGATCAGCCCCAGCATTTT
abundance: -; d_gene: -; v_gene: TRBV5-1; j_gene: TRBJ1-1; CDR3aa: CASSFRGIDTEAFF; CDR3nt: TGCGCCAGCAGCTTCCGGGGCATAGATACTGAAGCTTTCTTT
abundance: -; d_gene: -; v_gene: TRBV28; j_gene: TRBJ1-5; CDR3aa: CASSNLVGGQPQHF; CDR3nt: TGTGCCAGCAGTAACCTCGTCGGGGGTCAGCCCCAGCATTTT
abundance: few; d_gene: TRBD1; v_gene: TRBV6-1; j_gene: TRBJ1-5; CDR3aa: CASSVGQGGQPQHF; CDR3nt: TGTGCCAGCAGTGTTGGACAGGGAGGACAGCCCCAGCATTTT
abundance: -; d_gene: TRBD1; v_gene: TRBV5-6; j_gene: TRBJ1-2; CDR3aa: CASSPTGAGRGGYTF; CDR3nt: TGTGCCAGCAGCCCAACAGGGGCGGGCCGGGGTGGCTACACCTTC
abundance: -; d_gene: -; v_gene: TRBV6-1; j_gene: TRBJ1-6; CDR3aa: CASSELQGGNSPLHF; CDR3nt: TGTGCCAGCAGTGAACTCCAGGGAGGGAATTCACCCCTCCACTTT
abundance: -; d_gene: -; v_gene: TRBV7-9; j_gene: TRBJ2-1; CDR3aa: CASSLRGGHTIHEQFF; CDR3nt: TGTGCCAGCAGCTTACGTGGGGGCCATACTATCCATGAGCAGTTCTTC
abundance: -; d_gene: -; v_gene: TRBV11-2; j_gene: TRBJ1-1; CDR3aa: CASSLPYGPEAFF; CDR3nt: TGTGCCAGCAGCCTCCCTTATGGTCCGGAAGCTTTCTTT
abundance: -; d_gene: TRBD2; v_gene: TRBV5-1; j_gene: TRBJ2-7; CDR3aa: CASSPGLANDEQYF; CDR3nt: TGCGCCAGCAGCCCGGGACTAGCTAACGACGAGCAGTACTTC
abundance: -; d_gene: -; v_gene: TRBV19; j_gene: TRBJ2-3; CDR3aa: CASSIRRGGTDTQYF; CDR3nt: TGTGCCAGTAGTATACGAAGGGGGGGGACAGATACGCAGTATTTT
abundance: -; d_gene: -; v_gene: TRBV30; j_gene: TRBJ1-5; CDR3aa: CAWSLQGLSNQPQHF; CDR3nt: TGTGCCTGGAGTTTACAGGGATTGAGCAATCAGCCCCAGCATTTT
abundance: -; d_gene: TRBD1; v_gene: TRBV19; j_gene: TRBJ1-5; CDR3aa: CASSIRQGINQPQHF; CDR3nt: TGTGCCAGTAGTATTAGACAGGGGATCAATCAGCCCCAGCATTTT
abundance: -; d_gene: TRBD1; v_gene: TRBV19; j_gene: TRBJ1-3; CDR3aa: CASLDRSFGNTIYF; CDR3nt: TGTGCCAGCTTGGACAGGTCGTTTGGAAACACCATATATTTT
abundance: -; d_gene: -; v_gene: TRBV11-3; j_gene: TRBJ2-1; CDR3aa: CASSLGGQPNNEQFF; CDR3nt: TGTGCCAGCAGCTTAGGCGGACAGCCCAACAATGAGCAGTTCTTC
abundance: -; d_gene: TRBD1; v_gene: TRBV29-1; j_gene: TRBJ2-5; CDR3aa: CSVDGVRAQGETQYF; CDR3nt: TGCAGCGTTGATGGGGTCAGGGCGCAGGGGGAGACTCAGTACTTC
abundance: -; d_gene: TRBD1; v_gene: TRBV19; j_gene: TRBJ2-7; CDR3aa: CASSRQGLQPSYEQYF; CDR3nt: TGTGCCAGTAGCCGACAGGGGTTACAACCCTCCTACGAGCAGTACTTC
abundance: -; d_gene: -; v_gene: TRBV12-5; j_gene: TRBJ1-1; CDR3aa: CASGLVLGGRKTEAFF; CDR3nt: TGTGCTAGTGGTTTGGTACTGGGGGGAAGAAAAACTGAAGCTTTCTTT
abundance: -; d_gene: -; v_gene: TRBV7-9; j_gene: TRBJ1-2; CDR3aa: CASSPSVGGIGYTF; CDR3nt: TGTGCCAGCAGCCCTTCCGTGGGGGGAATCGGCTACACCTTC
abundance: -; d_gene: TRBD1; v_gene: TRBV7-9; j_gene: TRBJ1-1; CDR3aa: CASSSTGGFGAFF; CDR3nt: TGTGCCAGCAGCTCGACAGGGGGCTTCGGAGCTTTCTTT
abundance: -; d_gene: TRBD1; v_gene: TRBV5-1; j_gene: TRBJ1-2; CDR3aa: CASSSAPPATGVYGYTF; CDR3nt: TGCGCCAGCAGCTCTGCCCCCCCGGCGACAGGGGTCTACGGCTACACCTTC
abundance: -; d_gene: -; v_gene: TRBV18; j_gene: TRBJ1-1; CDR3aa: CASSPVRNTEAFF; CDR3nt: TGTGCCAGCTCACCAGTGAGGAACACTGAAGCTTTCTTT
abundance: -; d_gene: -; v_gene: TRBV6-5; j_gene: TRBJ1-4; CDR3aa: CASSRTPTNEKLFF; CDR3nt: TGTGCCAGCAGTAGGACGCCAACTAATGAAAAACTGTTTTTT
abundance: few; d_gene: -; v_gene: TRBV4-2; j_gene: TRBJ1-2; CDR3aa: CASSQDPDSRMGYTF; CDR3nt: TGTGCCAGCAGCCAAGACCCGGACAGCCGAATGGGCTACACCTTC
abundance: -; d_gene: TRBD1; v_gene: TRBV7-2; j_gene: TRBJ1-2; CDR3aa: CASSLDGTGSYGYTF; CDR3nt: TGTGCCAGCAGCTTAGACGGGACAGGGTCCTATGGCTACACCTTC
abundance: -; d_gene: -; v_gene: TRBV14; j_gene: TRBJ1-1; CDR3aa: CASSISRARSTEAFF; CDR3nt: TGTGCCAGCAGCATTTCACGGGCGAGGAGCACTGAAGCTTTCTTT
abundance: -; d_gene: TRBD2; v_gene: TRBV5-8; j_gene: TRBJ2-3; CDR3aa: CASSLGITGTSSADTQYF; CDR3nt: TGTGCCAGCAGCTTGGGCATAACCGGGACTAGTTCCGCAGATACGCAGTATTTT
abundance: -; d_gene: -; v_gene: TRBV5-1; j_gene: TRBJ2-1; CDR3aa: CASTEGLEQFF; CDR3nt: TGCGCCAGCACCGAAGGCCTTGAGCAGTTCTTC
abundance: -; d_gene: TRBD1; v_gene: TRBV29-1; j_gene: TRBJ1-1; CDR3aa: CSVEDPFGTGANTEAFF; CDR3nt: TGCAGCGTTGAAGATCCATTTGGGACAGGCGCTAACACTGAAGCTTTCTTT
abundance: -; d_gene: -; v_gene: TRBV20-1; j_gene: TRBJ1-4; CDR3aa: CSARLPHDFF; CDR3nt: TGCAGTGCTAGGCTGCCCCATGATTTTTTT
abundance: -; d_gene: TRBD1; v_gene: TRBV7-7; j_gene: TRBJ2-5; CDR3aa: CASSLGTGGETQYF; CDR3nt: TGTGCTAGCAGCTTAGGGACAGGGGGAGAGACCCAGTACTTC
abundance: -; d_gene: -; v_gene: TRBV7-2; j_gene: TRBJ2-5; CDR3aa: CASSLGVFQETQYF; CDR3nt: TGTGCCAGCAGCTTAGGCGTCTTCCAAGAGACCCAGTACTTC
abundance: once; d_gene: TRBD1; v_gene: TRBV6-5; j_gene: TRBJ1-1; CDR3aa: CASSRQGGTEAFF; CDR3nt: TGTGCCAGCAGCCGACAGGGTGGCACTGAAGCTTTCTTT
abundance: -; d_gene: -; v_gene: TRBV5-1; j_gene: TRBJ2-1; CDR3aa: CASSFGRERYNEQFF; CDR3nt: TGCGCCAGCAGCTTCGGGCGGGAACGGTACAATGAGCAGTTCTTC
abundance: -; d_gene: -; v_gene: TRBV25-1; j_gene: TRBJ2-1; CDR3aa: CASSMFWANGLNNEQFF; CDR3nt: TGTGCCAGCAGTATGTTTTGGGCGAACGGCTTAAACAATGAGCAGTTCTTC